The 8 T cell receptor beta chains in this list originate from one sample, sequenced in a study of OX40 agonist ivuxolimab in advanced cancers. Libraries were prepared by immunoSEQ multiplex PCR; TCRdb keeps only in-frame clonotypes and omits some of them. The sample has some 77,000 clones; 65% to 85% are singletons. Specimen: CD4+ or CD8+ T cells sorted from blood, collected in a trial of the OX40 agonist ivuxolimab. These receptors came from an adult with an advanced solid tumor such as melanoma, head and neck, liver or kidney cancer.

V and J are TRBV6-1 and TRBJ1-1, with D unclear. Trimming left V 5 bases short and J 5 bases short, with 15 bases between. There are 14 residues in the CDR3. Germline V CDR1 and CDR2: MNHNS, SASEGT. CDR3 amino acids: CASSQRAMGTEAFF. The CDR3 coding sequence is TGTGCCAGCAGTCAGAGGGCCATGGGGACTGAAGCTTTCTTT.

The chain employs TRBV6-5 and TRBJ1-1, with unresolved D. This CDR3 is built from 13 residues. V was cut by 7 bases and J by 4 bases, with 13 bases left in between. The germline V gene encodes CDR1 MNHEY and CDR2 SVGAGI. The chain's CDR3 is CASNREGGTEAFF. As DNA, the CDR3 is TGTGCCAGCAATCGGGAAGGCGGCACTGAAGCTTTCTTT.

The V call is TRBV7-2, the J call TRBJ1-6, with D unclear. V was shortened by 2 bases and J by 5 bases, with 7 bases between the two germline ends. This CDR3 comprises 14 residues. Germline V lookup: CDR1 SGHTA, CDR2 FQGNSA. The CDR3: CASSLTQHNSPLHF. CDR3 nucleotides: TGTGCCAGCAGCTTAACACAGCATAATTCACCCCTCCACTTT.

The chain joins TRBV29-1 to TRBJ1-4; D unclear. This CDR3 comprises 11 residues. Germline CDR1 SQVTM, CDR2 ANQGSEA. V lost 2 bases, J lost 8 bases, and 6 bases lay in between. The CDR3 bases are TGCAGCGTTGAATCCCGGGAAAAACTGTTTTTT. Its translation is CSVESREKLFF.

The chain has TRBV28 and TRBJ2-5; perhaps TRBD1 as D (6 bases). The V gene lost 6 bases and the J gene lost 4 bases, with 12 bases spanning the gap. Looked up from germline, CDR1 is MDHEN and CDR2 is SYDVKM. The CDR3 length is 13 residues. In DNA form, the CDR3 reads TGTGCCAGCAGACCCGGACAGCTAGAGACCCAGTACTTC. Encoded protein: CASRPGQLETQYF.

The J gene is TRBJ1-2, the V gene TRBV19; possible D gene TRBD1, 6 bases. This CDR3 spans 12 amino acids. Trimming stripped 10 bases from V and 5 bases from J, with 14 bases between. Germline lookup yields CDR1 LNHDA and CDR2 SQIVND (reference sequence). CDR3 amino acids: CATSGQGYGYTF. The DNA of the CDR3 is TGTGCCACCTCAGGGCAGGGGTATGGCTACACCTTC.

The chain is built from TRBV6-6 and TRBJ1-5, with 7 bases matching TRBD1. Germline V gene sequence: CDR1 MNHNY, CDR2 SVGAGI (reference sequence). V gave up 6 bases and J gave up 3 bases; unmatched junction bases: 8. This CDR3 comprises 15 residues. The CDR3 region is CASRRGQGNNQPQHF. DNA for the CDR3: TGTGCCAGCAGGAGGGGGCAGGGCAACAATCAGCCCCAGCATTTT.

This chain links TRBV4-2 with TRBJ2-1; perhaps TRBD2 as D (5 bases). Trimming cost V 1 base and J 7 bases, with 17 bases left between them. This CDR3 spans 16 amino acids. Germline V CDR1 and CDR2: LGHNA, YNFKEQ. CDR3 sequence: CASSQVPYRERNEQFF. CDR3 DNA: TGTGCCAGCAGCCAAGTCCCCTATAGGGAGCGGAATGAGCAGTTCTTC.